The source of this TCR beta chain is a study of T-cell memory formation after mild COVID-19. Looking at the study overall: Across donors, TCR clusters were largely donor specific. Study observations and caveats: Balance between CD4 and CD8 was seen in clones contracting day 15 to 85, and a CD4+ lean was seen in later expanders.

The CDR3 length is 13 residues. The J segment lost 4 bases and the V segment lost 4 bases, leaving 3 bases of the junction unmatched. Germline V gene data show CDR1 as SEHNR and CDR2 as FQNEAQ (reference sequence). Concerning this clonotype: Its antigen is as yet unknown.

5'RACE with constant-segment primers yielded barcoded, UMI-tagged TCR alpha and TCR beta cDNA libraries. TCRdb reanalysed the 5' RACE reads using MiXCR and keeps one entry per CDR3 protein. Among tens of thousands of distinct CDR3 sequences listed, about 14% were seen once. The gene calls are TRBV7-9 and TRBJ1-2, with 7 bases aligning to TRBD1. The sequence derives from an adult woman who had mild COVID-19 (a few samples of this study predate the infection). Cell type and time point are not known. The sample was PBMCs or a T cell subset sorted from them (not recorded which). CDR3 sequence: CASSSGGPYGYTF. The CDR3 bases are TGTGCCAGCAGCTCAGGGGGACCCTATGGCTACACCTTC.